This TCR beta chain emerged from a study of shared clonotypes between healthy human individuals. Several immunoSEQ 96-well plates shared each subset's DNA, each plate a replicate. Produced via immunoSEQ multiplex PCR; TCRdb's table is partial and in-frame only. The table lists some 1,600,000 clones, approximately 98% of them singletons, with 0.4% to 0.45% in the top ten. CDR1 is SGHVS, CDR2 FQNEAQ, per germline. Trimming cost V 5 bases and J 3 bases; bases outside gene matches: 3. The CDR3 covers 15 residues. The receptor was isolated from a man aged 30 to 45 in good health. The sequenced sample was naive CD4+ T cells sorted from blood. Described subset: CD45RA+ positively selected. The chain links TRBV7-8 to TRBJ2-1, with 11 positions matching TRBD2. The CDR3 region has the DNA TGTGCCAGCAGCCCCACTAGCGGGAGCTACAATGAGCAGTTCTTC. This gives the protein CASSPTSGSYNEQFF.